This TCR beta chain originates from a study of T-cell reconstitution after alpha-beta-depleted transplantation in children. Study-wide points: Newly generated T cells supplied most T-cell counts and diversity one year post-transplant.

This clonotype was observed many times. Antigen unknown. Preparing the TCRbeta library involved the use of unique molecular identifiers. TCRdb recomputed calls from the PCR reads with MiXCR, one row per CDR3 protein. This sample has about 300,000 distinct CDR3 sequences, with about 7.3% found just once. The V and J ends lost 2 bases and 5 bases respectively, with 14 bases between them. The CDR3 is 15 residues long. Germline values: CDR1 SGHRS, CDR2 YFSETQ. The receptor comes from a female patient aged 2-10 years who had a stem cell transplant for Fanconi anemia, so the T cells may come from the graft donor. The starting material was peripheral blood, obtained 360 days after TCRalphabeta/CD19-depleted stem cell transplant. The genes are TRBV5-1 and TRBJ2-1, with D maybe TRBD2 (5 bases). The CDR3 DNA sequence: TGCGCCAGCAGCTTTGGCGGGCCACTAAACAATGAGCAGTTCTTC. Protein: CASSFGGPLNNEQFF.